The next 15 T cell receptor beta chains were all read from a single sample in a study of post-analysis software for immune sequencing data. Study conclusions and caveats: Controls showed lower frequencies than patients for a handful of TRBV segments, and TRBV5-6, TRBV5-1 and TRBV20-1 were among these.

These TCRs' antigens remain unknown. Included in the TCR beta cDNA libraries were unique molecular identifiers. TCRdb reprocessed the PCR reads via MiXCR and lists one record per CDR3 protein. The repertoire holds about 810,000 distinct CDR3 sequences, with 53% as singletons. Sequencing was carried out using blood. These receptors all come from a girl aged 5-17 years with multiple sclerosis.

The chain carries TRBV12-3 or TRBV12-4 and TRBJ1-5, with 12 bases fitting TRBD1. The V and J ends lost 5 bases and 6 bases, in that order; junction bases with no gene match: 5. The CDR3 covers 15 residues. CDR3 region: CASSQGQGAIQPQHF. CDR3 DNA: TGTGCCAGCAGTCAGGGACAGGGGGCCATTCAGCCCCAGCATTTT.

This clonotype was seen more than once but under ten times. The gene calls are TRBV6-5 and TRBJ2-5; tentative D call: TRBD2 (5 bases). The end of the DNA is better explained by TRBJ2-7, so the J call may be wrong. The CDR3 has 13 residues. The germline gives CDR1 MNHEY, CDR2 SVGAGI. This CDR3 is CASTGVGRYEQYF. The DNA for the CDR3 is TGTGCCAGCACCGGGGTAGGGCGCTACGAGCAGTACTTC.

J is TRBJ2-3 and V is TRBV6-1; D is ambiguous. The germline gives CDR1 MNHNS, CDR2 SASEGT. This CDR3 is 16 amino acids long. Trimming took 2 bases from V and 6 from J, leaving 18 bases between them. The CDR3 region is CASSEIGGSVTDTQYF. The CDR3 DNA follows: TGTGCCAGCAGTGAAATCGGCGGCAGTGTGACGGATACGCAGTATTTT.

The chain couples TRBV5-1 to TRBJ2-1; TRBD2 agrees at 14 bases. With V trimmed by 3 bases and J by 1 base, 3 bases remained unmatched. The CDR3 spans 17 residues. Looked up from germline, CDR1 is SGHRS and CDR2 is YFSETQ. The CDR3 loop reads CASSSRLAGGSYNEQFF. Here the CDR3 DNA reads TGCGCCAGCAGCTCAAGACTAGCGGGAGGGTCCTACAATGAGCAGTTCTTC.

This clonotype has just a few counts. The rearrangement links TRBV29-1 to TRBJ1-2, with 7 bases identical to TRBD1. CDR3 length: 14 residues. V trimming: 4 bases; J trimming: 4 bases; junction bases outside the gene matches: 9. Germline CDR1 reads SQVTM; CDR2 reads ANQGSEA. CDR3: CSVGGRQGAYGYTF. In DNA, the CDR3 is TGCAGCGTTGGGGGACGACAGGGAGCCTATGGCTACACCTTC.

This chain joins TRBV15 and TRBJ1-5, with D possibly matching TRBD1 (5 bases). CDR3 length equals 15 residues. Trimming took off 0 bases at V and 7 bases at J, with 13 bases between the two ends. The germline CDR1 and CDR2 sequences are LNHNV and YYDKDF (reference sequence). The CDR3 sequence: CATSRDGRERQPQHF. Here the CDR3 DNA reads TGTGCCACCAGCAGAGACGGCAGGGAACGGCAGCCCCAGCATTTT.

The gene calls are TRBV5-1 and TRBJ2-1; 7 bases are a match to TRBD2. With V trimmed by 4 bases and J by 8 bases, 12 bases remained unmatched. Germline V gene sequence: CDR1 SGHRS, CDR2 YFSETQ. This CDR3 is built from 15 residues. CDR3 amino acids: CASSETGGRADEQFF. The CDR3 DNA reads TGCGCCAGCAGCGAGACCGGCGGGAGAGCCGATGAGCAGTTCTTC.

V is TRBV5-1 and J is TRBJ2-7; tentatively, D is TRBD1 (6 bases). The CDR3 is 15 amino acids. Germline-derived CDR1 and CDR2 are SGHRS and YFSETQ. V lost 0 bases, J lost 2 bases, and 12 bases lay in between. CDR3 loop: CASSLGTGLTYEQYF. The CDR3 DNA sequence: TGCGCCAGCAGCTTGGGCACAGGGTTGACCTACGAGCAGTACTTC.

The chain carries TRBV3-1 and TRBJ1-2; D gene unclear. The ends were cut back, 4 bases at V and 4 bases at J, with 10 bases in the middle. The CDR3 loop spans 13 amino acids. Looked up from germline, CDR1 is LGHDT and CDR2 is YNNKEL (reference sequence). The CDR3 sequence is CASSPSSIYGYTF. As DNA, the CDR3 is TGTGCCAGCAGCCCCTCCAGCATCTATGGCTACACCTTC.

V usage is TRBV21-1 and J usage is TRBJ2-7; the listed D gene, TRBD1, was not tested against the DNA. TRBV21-1 is a known pseudogene. The CDR3 is 13 amino acids. The CDR3 nucleotides read TGTGCCAGCAGCAAACCGGGGCGGGACGAGCAGTACTTC. Translating gives CASSKPGRDEQYF.

The chain is built from TRBV6-5 and TRBJ2-1; 7 nucleotides agree with TRBD2. From germline, CDR1 is MNHEY and CDR2 SVGAGI. Trimming cost V 2 bases and J 7 bases; bases outside gene matches: 17. CDR3 length: 18 residues. CDR3 sequence reads: CASSYDLWREGPGNEQFF. The CDR3 nucleotides are TGTGCCAGCAGTTACGACTTATGGAGGGAGGGCCCGGGTAATGAGCAGTTCTTC.

The chain recombines TRBV7-6 with TRBJ2-5, with TRBD2 as a possible D gene (6 bases). The CDR3 covers 17 residues. The germline gives CDR1 SGHVS, CDR2 FNYEAQ. V lost 3 bases and J lost 2, with 19 bases in between. CDR3 DNA sequence: TGTGCCAGCAGCTTTGGGCGGTGGGAGGCCCAACAAGAGACCCAGTACTTC. This translates into CASSFGRWEAQQETQYF.

The chain uses TRBV2 and TRBJ2-1; maybe TRBD1 (5 bases). V lost 0 bases and J 3 bases, leaving 9 bases between the germline ends. The CDR3 totals 15 residues. Germline-derived CDR1 and CDR2 are SNHLY and FYNNEI. The CDR3 DNA is TGTGCCAGCAGTGAAGCGGCAGGACACTACAATGAGCAGTTCTTC. This encodes CASSEAAGHYNEQFF.

The chain couples TRBV6-1 to TRBJ2-4, with D tentatively TRBD1 (5 bases). Germline CDR1 is MNHNS and CDR2 is SASEGT. The CDR3 is 16 residues long. V lost 5 bases and J lost 2, with 16 bases in between. The CDR3 sequence: CASSPRTLETKNIQYF. The CDR3 DNA sequence: TGTGCCAGCAGTCCTCGGACACTCGAAACCAAAAACATTCAGTACTTC.

The gene calls are TRBV10-3 and TRBJ2-4; 9 bases agree with TRBD1. CDR1 and CDR2 (germline): ENHRY, SYGVKD. J was trimmed by 13 bases and V by 3 bases; bases with no gene match: 10. This CDR3 contains 14 residues. The CDR3 DNA reads as TGTGCCATCAGTGAAGGAGGACAGGGGTGGGAGCAGTACTTC. It codes for CAISEGGQGWEQYF.